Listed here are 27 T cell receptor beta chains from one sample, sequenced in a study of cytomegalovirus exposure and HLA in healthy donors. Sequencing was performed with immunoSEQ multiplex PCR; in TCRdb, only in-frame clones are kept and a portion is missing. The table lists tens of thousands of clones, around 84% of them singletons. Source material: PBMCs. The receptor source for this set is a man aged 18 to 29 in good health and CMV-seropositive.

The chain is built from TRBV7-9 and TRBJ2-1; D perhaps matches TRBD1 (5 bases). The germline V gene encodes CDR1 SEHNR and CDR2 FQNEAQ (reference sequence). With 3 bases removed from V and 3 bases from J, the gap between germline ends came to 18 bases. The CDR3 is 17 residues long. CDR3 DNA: TGTGCCAGCAGCTTGAGACCGCGGAAGGGGATCTACAATGAGCAGTTCTTC. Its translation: CASSLRPRKGIYNEQFF.

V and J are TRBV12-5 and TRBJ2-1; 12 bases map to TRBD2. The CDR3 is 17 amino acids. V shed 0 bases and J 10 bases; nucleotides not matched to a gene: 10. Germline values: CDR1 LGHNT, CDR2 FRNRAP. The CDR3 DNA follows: TGTGCTAGTGGTTTGGTTGCCTTGACTAGCGGGAGTATGGAGCAGTTCTTC. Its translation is CASGLVALTSGSMEQFF.

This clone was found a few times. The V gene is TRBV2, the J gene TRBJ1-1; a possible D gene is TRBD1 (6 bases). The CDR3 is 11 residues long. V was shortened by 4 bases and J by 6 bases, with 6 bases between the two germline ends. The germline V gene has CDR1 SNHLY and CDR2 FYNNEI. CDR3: CASSGQAEAFF. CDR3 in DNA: TGTGCCAGCAGTGGACAGGCTGAAGCTTTCTTT.

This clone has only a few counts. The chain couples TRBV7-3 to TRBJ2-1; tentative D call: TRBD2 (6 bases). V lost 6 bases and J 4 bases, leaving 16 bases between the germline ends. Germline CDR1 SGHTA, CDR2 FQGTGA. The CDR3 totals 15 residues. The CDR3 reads CASSLSGGIYNEQFF. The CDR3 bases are TGTGCCAGCAGTCTTAGCGGAGGGATTTACAATGAGCAGTTCTTC.

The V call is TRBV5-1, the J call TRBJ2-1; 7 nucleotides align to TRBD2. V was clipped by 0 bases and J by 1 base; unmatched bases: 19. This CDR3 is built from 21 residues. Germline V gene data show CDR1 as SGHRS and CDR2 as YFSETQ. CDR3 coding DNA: TGCGCCAGCAGCTTGGGGTTTGGCGGGACTACCCTACGAGGGTCCTACAATGAGCAGTTCTTC. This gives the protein CASSLGFGGTTLRGSYNEQFF.

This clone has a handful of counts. This CDR3 is CAISGGPSTDTQYF. The DNA for the CDR3 is TGTGCCATCAGCGGGGGACCAAGCACAGATACGCAGTATTTT. This sequence joins TRBV10-3 and TRBJ2-3, with D tentatively TRBD2 (6 bases). The CDR3 runs to 14 residues. V was pared by 6 bases and J by 0 bases, with 10 bases between. Germline V gives CDR1 ENHRY, CDR2 SYGVKD.

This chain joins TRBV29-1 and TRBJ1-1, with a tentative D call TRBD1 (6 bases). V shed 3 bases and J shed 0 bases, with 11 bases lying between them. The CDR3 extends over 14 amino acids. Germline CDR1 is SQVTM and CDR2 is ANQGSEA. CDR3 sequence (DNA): TGCAGCGTTGAGGGGGCAGGCATGAACACTGAAGCTTTCTTT. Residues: CSVEGAGMNTEAFF.

The DNA for the CDR3 is TGTGCCAGCAGTTACGGGGGACAGGAAAATCAGCCCCAGCATTTT. Translation: CASSYGGQENQPQHF. The V gene is TRBV6-6, the J gene TRBJ1-5; 8 nucleotides agree with TRBD1. The CDR3 consists of 15 residues. The V segment lost 2 bases and the J segment 4 bases; nucleotides outside the gene matches: 4. CDR1 and CDR2 from the germline V gene are MNHNY and SVGAGI (reference sequence).

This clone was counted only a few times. The CDR3 spells CASSDGVGDYNEQFF. CDR3 DNA: TGTGCCAGCAGCGACGGTGTCGGGGATTACAATGAGCAGTTCTTC. J is TRBJ2-1 and V is TRBV6-5; tentative D call: TRBD2 (5 bases). CDR3 length: 15 residues. The V and J ends lost 6 bases and 4 bases respectively, with 16 bases between them. From germline, CDR1 is MNHEY and CDR2 SVGAGI.

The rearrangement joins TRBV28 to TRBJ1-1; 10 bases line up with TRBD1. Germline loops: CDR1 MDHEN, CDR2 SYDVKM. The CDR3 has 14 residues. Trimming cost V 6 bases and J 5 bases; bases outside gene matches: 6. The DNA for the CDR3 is TGTGCCAGCAGGACAGGGGGCAGGGGGACTGAAGCTTTCTTT. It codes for CASRTGGRGTEAFF.

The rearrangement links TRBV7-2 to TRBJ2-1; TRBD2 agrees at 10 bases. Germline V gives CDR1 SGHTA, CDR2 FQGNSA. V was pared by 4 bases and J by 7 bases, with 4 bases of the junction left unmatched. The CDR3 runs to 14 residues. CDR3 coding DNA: TGTGCCAGCAGCTCTAGCGGGAGTGGGAATGAGCAGTTCTTC. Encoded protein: CASSSSGSGNEQFF.

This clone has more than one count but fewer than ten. CDR3 loop: CASMRQGLNTEAFF. CDR3 bases: TGCGCCAGCATGAGACAGGGTCTGAACACTGAAGCTTTCTTT. J is TRBJ1-1 and V is TRBV5-1; 7 bases line up with TRBD1. The length of the CDR3 is 14 residues. The trim removed 6 bases at V and 0 bases at J, leaving 5 bases unmatched. Germline V gene sequence: CDR1 SGHRS, CDR2 YFSETQ.

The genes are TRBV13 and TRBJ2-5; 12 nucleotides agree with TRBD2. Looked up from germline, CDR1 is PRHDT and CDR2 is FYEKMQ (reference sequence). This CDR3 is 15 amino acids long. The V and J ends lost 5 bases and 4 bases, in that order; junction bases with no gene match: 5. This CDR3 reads CASSMTSGRRETQYF. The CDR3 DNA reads TGTGCCAGCAGCATGACTAGCGGGAGACGAGAGACCCAGTACTTC.

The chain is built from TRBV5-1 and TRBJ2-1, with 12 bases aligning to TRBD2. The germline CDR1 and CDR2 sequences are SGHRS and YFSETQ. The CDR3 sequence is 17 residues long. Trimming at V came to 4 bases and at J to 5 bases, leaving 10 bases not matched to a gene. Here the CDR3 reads CASSPTSGRTLDNEQFF. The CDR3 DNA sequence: TGCGCCAGCAGCCCTACTAGCGGGAGGACTTTAGACAATGAGCAGTTCTTC.

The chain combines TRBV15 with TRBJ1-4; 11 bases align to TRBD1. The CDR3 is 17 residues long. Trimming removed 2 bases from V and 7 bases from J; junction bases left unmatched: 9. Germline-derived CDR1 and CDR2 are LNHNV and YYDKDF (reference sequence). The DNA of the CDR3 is TGTGCCACCAGCAGAACCTCAGGCGGGACAGGGGGTGAAAAACTGTTTTTT. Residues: CATSRTSGGTGGEKLFF.

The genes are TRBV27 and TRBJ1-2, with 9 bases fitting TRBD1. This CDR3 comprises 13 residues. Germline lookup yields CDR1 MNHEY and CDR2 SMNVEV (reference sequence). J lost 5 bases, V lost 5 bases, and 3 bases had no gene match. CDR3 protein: CASSPGTGYGYTF. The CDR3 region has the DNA TGTGCCAGCAGTCCCGGGACAGGGTATGGCTACACCTTC.

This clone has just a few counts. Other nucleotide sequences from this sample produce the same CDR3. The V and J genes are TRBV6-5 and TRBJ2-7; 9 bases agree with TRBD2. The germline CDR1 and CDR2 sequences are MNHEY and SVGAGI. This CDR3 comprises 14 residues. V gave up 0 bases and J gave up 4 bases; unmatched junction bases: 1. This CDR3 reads CASSYSSGSYEQYF. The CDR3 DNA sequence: TGTGCCAGCAGTTACTCTAGCGGGAGTTACGAGCAGTACTTC.

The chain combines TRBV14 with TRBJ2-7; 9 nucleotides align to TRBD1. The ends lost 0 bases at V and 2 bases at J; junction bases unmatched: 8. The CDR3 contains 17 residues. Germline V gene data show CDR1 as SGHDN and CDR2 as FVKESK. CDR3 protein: CASSQEVPGQGAYEQYV. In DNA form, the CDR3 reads TGTGCCAGCAGCCAAGAGGTTCCGGGACAGGGCGCCTACGAGCAGTACGTC.

The CDR3 is CASSYSWTAEQYF. CDR3 nucleotides: TGTGCCAGCAGTTACTCGTGGACAGCCGAGCAGTACTTC. This sequence joins TRBV6-5 and TRBJ2-7, with D possibly TRBD1 on 6 matching bases. The CDR3 is 13 amino acids. In germline, CDR1 is MNHEY, CDR2 SVGAGI. The V and J ends lost 0 bases and 6 bases respectively, with 9 bases between them.

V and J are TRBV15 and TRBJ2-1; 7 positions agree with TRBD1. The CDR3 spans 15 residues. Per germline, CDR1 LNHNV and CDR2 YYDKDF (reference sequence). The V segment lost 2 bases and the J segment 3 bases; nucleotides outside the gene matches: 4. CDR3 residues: CATSRNRGNYNEQFF. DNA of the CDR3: TGTGCCACCAGCAGAAACAGGGGAAACTACAATGAGCAGTTCTTC.

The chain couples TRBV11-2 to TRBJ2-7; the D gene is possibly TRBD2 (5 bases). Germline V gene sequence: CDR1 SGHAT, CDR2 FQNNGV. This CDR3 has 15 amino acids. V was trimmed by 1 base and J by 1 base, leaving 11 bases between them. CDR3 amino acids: CASSLARAASYEQYF. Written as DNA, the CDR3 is TGTGCCAGCAGCTTAGCGAGGGCAGCTTCCTACGAGCAGTACTTC. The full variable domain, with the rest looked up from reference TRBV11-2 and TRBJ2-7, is EAGVAQSPRYKIIEKRQSVAFWCNPISGHATLYWYQQILGQGPKLLIQFQNNGVVDDSQLPKDRFSAERLKGVDSTLKIQPAKLEDSAVYLCASSLARAASYEQYFGPGTRLTVT.

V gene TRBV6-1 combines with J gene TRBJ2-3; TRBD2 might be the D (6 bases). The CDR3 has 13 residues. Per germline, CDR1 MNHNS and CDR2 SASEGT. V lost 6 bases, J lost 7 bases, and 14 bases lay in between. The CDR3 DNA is TGTGCCAGCAGAAAAGGAGGGATAAATACGCAGTATTTT. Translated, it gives CASRKGGINTQYF.

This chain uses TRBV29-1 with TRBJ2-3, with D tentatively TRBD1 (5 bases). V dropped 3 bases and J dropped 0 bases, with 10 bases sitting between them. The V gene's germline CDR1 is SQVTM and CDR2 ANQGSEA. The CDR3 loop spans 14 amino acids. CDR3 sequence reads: CSVDKQESTDTQYF. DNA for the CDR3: TGCAGCGTTGACAAACAGGAAAGCACAGATACGCAGTATTTT.

CDR3 protein: CASSGLAEVAYEQYF. As DNA, the CDR3 is TGTGCCAGCAGCGGACTAGCGGAAGTGGCCTACGAGCAGTACTTC. This rearrangement joins TRBV6-1 to TRBJ2-7; TRBD2 matches at 10 bases. Germline V lookup: CDR1 MNHNS, CDR2 SASEGT. The CDR3 has 15 residues. The ends lost 6 bases at V and 2 bases at J; junction bases unmatched: 7.

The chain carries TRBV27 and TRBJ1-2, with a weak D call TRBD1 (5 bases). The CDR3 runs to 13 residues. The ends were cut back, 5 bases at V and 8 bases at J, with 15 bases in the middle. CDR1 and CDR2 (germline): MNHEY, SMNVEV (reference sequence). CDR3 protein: CASSRQFLGGYTF. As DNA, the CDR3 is TGTGCCAGCAGTCGACAGTTCTTAGGAGGCTACACCTTC.

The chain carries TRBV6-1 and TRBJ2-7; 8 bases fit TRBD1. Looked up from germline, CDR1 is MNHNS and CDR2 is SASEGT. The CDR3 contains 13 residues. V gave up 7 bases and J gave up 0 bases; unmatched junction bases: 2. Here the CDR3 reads CASKDRGSYEQYF. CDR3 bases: TGTGCCAGCAAAGACAGGGGCTCCTACGAGCAGTACTTC.

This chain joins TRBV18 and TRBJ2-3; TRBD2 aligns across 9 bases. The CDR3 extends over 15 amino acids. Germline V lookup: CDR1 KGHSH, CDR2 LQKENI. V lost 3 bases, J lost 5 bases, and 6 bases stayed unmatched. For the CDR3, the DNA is TGTGCCAGCTCACCGCGGGAGGGAAGTGAAGATACGCAGTATTTT. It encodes CASSPREGSEDTQYF.